Following are 17 T cell receptor beta chains from one sample sequenced in a study of technical replicates of blood from a handful of donors. Assay used: immunoSEQ multiplex PCR; TCRdb lists only in-frame clones, some missing. This table has tens of thousands of clones, 95% to 98% appearing once. The sequenced material came from T cells isolated from PBMCs. All receptors come from a human donor in good health.

This rearrangement joins TRBV30 to TRBJ1-1, with 9 bases lining up with TRBD1. The junction had 9 bases not matched to a gene; V was cut back by 5 bases and J by 5 bases. The CDR3 extends over 14 amino acids. CDR1 and CDR2 (germline): GTSNPN, SVGIG (reference sequence). CDR3 protein: CAWGAGTGRTEAFF. In nucleotides, the CDR3 is TGTGCCTGGGGCGCAGGGACAGGGAGGACTGAAGCTTTCTTT.

This rearrangement joins TRBV30 to TRBJ1-2; D gene uncertain. Trimming took off 4 bases at V and 7 bases at J, with 13 bases between the two ends. The germline V gene has CDR1 GTSNPN and CDR2 SVGIG (reference sequence). This CDR3 contains 12 residues. The CDR3 loop is CAWIPLAAGYTF. DNA for the CDR3: TGTGCCTGGATCCCCCTTGCGGCTGGCTACACCTTC.

V gene TRBV7-2 combines with J gene TRBJ1-3, with D possibly TRBD1 on 5 matching bases. V was pared by 0 bases and J by 0 bases, with 12 bases between. CDR1 is SGHTA and CDR2 is FQGNSA in the germline V gene. The CDR3 loop spans 17 amino acids. CDR3 nucleotides: TGTGCCAGCAGCTTAGCATCGGGGGGTCCCTCTGGAAACACCATATATTTT. This encodes CASSLASGGPSGNTIYF.

The CDR3 spells CASRLEGDSYEQYF. CDR3 bases: TGTGCCAGCAGGCTGGAAGGGGACTCCTACGAGCAGTACTTC. V gene TRBV27 combines with J gene TRBJ2-7, with a weak D call TRBD1 (5 bases). Trimming removed 6 bases from V and 0 bases from J, with 12 bases in between. The CDR3 length is 14 residues. The V gene's germline CDR1 is MNHEY and CDR2 SMNVEV (reference sequence).

The rearrangement joins TRBV15 to TRBJ1-5, with D perhaps matching TRBD1 (6 bases). Trimming left V 6 bases short and J 1 base short, with 16 bases between. The germline gives CDR1 LNHNV, CDR2 YYDKDF (reference sequence). This CDR3 comprises 16 residues. The CDR3 DNA reads as TGTGCCACCAGGTCTCGGGGGGCGTTGAGCAATCAGCCCCAGCATTTT. Amino acids: CATRSRGALSNQPQHF.

J is TRBJ2-7 and V is TRBV7-9; tentative D call: TRBD1 (6 bases). The CDR3 length is 14 residues. V gave up 4 bases and J gave up 2 bases, with 12 bases separating them. CDR1 SEHNR and CDR2 FQNEAQ come from the germline V gene (reference sequence). The CDR3 DNA reads TGTGCCAGCAGCTGGACAGAAATGCCCTACGAGCAGTACTTC. This codes for CASSWTEMPYEQYF.

This chain connects TRBV4-1 to TRBJ2-7; D is ambiguous. Germline assignment: CDR1 MGHRA and CDR2 YSYEKL. V was shortened by 8 bases and J by 5 bases, with 16 bases between the two germline ends. The CDR3 is 13 residues long. The CDR3, as DNA: TGCGCCAGCGGTCAAGGGCGGTGGGACGAGCAGTACTTC. Protein product: CASGQGRWDEQYF.

The chain couples TRBV20-1 to TRBJ2-1; no reliable D call. The germline gives CDR1 DFQATT, CDR2 SNEGSKA (reference sequence). The CDR3 has 11 amino acids. Deletions cut 6 bases from V and 7 bases from J, with 10 bases between. The CDR3 nucleotides are TGCAGTGCGCGACTTGTTAATGAGCAGTTCTTC. Translating it yields CSARLVNEQFF.

This chain joins TRBV6-5 and TRBJ2-7; D remains unclear. Germline CDR1 reads MNHEY; CDR2 reads SVGAGI. This CDR3 spans 12 amino acids. Deletions cut 7 bases from V and 7 bases from J, with 14 bases between. The CDR3 region has the DNA TGTGCCAGCACCACTCCGAGGAGAGAGCAGTACTTC. This sequence encodes CASTTPRREQYF.

The rearrangement uses TRBV9 and TRBJ2-3, with 9 nucleotides matching TRBD2. Per the germline V gene, CDR1 is SGDLS and CDR2 is YYNGEE. The J segment lost 2 bases and the V segment lost 4 bases, leaving 11 bases of the junction unmatched. The CDR3 runs 17 residues. DNA of the CDR3: TGTGCCAGCAGCCCGACCCTAGCGGGGTATTACACAGATACGCAGTATTTT. Translation: CASSPTLAGYYTDTQYF.

The CDR3 loop is CASSPLWGRAGGTQYF. CDR3 nucleotide sequence: TGTGCCAGCAGCCCTTTGTGGGGGAGGGCGGGCGGTACGCAGTATTTT. The V and J genes are TRBV11-2 and TRBJ2-3; 7 bases agree with TRBD2. The CDR3 is 16 amino acids. V dropped 5 bases and J dropped 8; count of bases not matched to a gene: 16. Germline CDR1 and CDR2: SGHAT and FQNNGV.

The chain joins TRBV15 to TRBJ2-4, with D possibly being TRBD1 (6 bases). Trimming took off 0 bases at V and 11 bases at J, with 14 bases between the two ends. From germline, CDR1 is LNHNV and CDR2 YYDKDF (reference sequence). CDR3 length: 14 residues. The CDR3 region has the DNA TGTGCCACCAGCAGAGACCCCCGTAGGACAGTTCAGTACTTC. Protein product: CATSRDPRRTVQYF.

The genes are TRBV15 and TRBJ2-7; maybe TRBD1 (6 bases). V shed 3 bases and J shed 1 base, with 13 bases lying between them. Per the germline V gene, CDR1 is LNHNV and CDR2 is YYDKDF (reference sequence). The length of the CDR3 is 15 residues. CDR3 amino acids: CATSSEPGHSYEQYF. CDR3 sequence (DNA): TGTGCCACCAGCAGTGAACCGGGACATTCCTACGAGCAGTACTTC.

The V gene is TRBV6-5, the J gene TRBJ2-2; possibly TRBD2 for D (6 bases). Germline V CDR1 and CDR2: MNHEY, SVGAGI. The CDR3 covers 15 residues. The germline V and J ends were trimmed by 6 bases and 7 bases, with 18 bases remaining between them. The CDR3 DNA is TGTGCCAGCAGCCTAGCGCTAACCTTTCACGGGGAGCTGTTTTTT. As protein: CASSLALTFHGELFF.

J is TRBJ2-1 and V is TRBV4-3; D is unresolved. V lost 0 bases to trimming and J lost 0 bases, with 12 bases between them. The CDR3 extends over 17 amino acids. Germline V lookup: CDR1 LGHNA, CDR2 YSLEER. CDR3 in DNA: TGCGCCAGCAGCCAAGATCTACGGTATAGCTCCTACAATGAGCAGTTCTTC. This translates into CASSQDLRYSSYNEQFF.

The chain employs TRBV6-5 and TRBJ1-5; 9 bases are a match to TRBD1. CDR1 and CDR2 (germline): MNHEY, SVGAGI. The CDR3 has 14 residues. Trimming cost V 6 bases and J 6 bases; bases outside gene matches: 6. As DNA, the CDR3 is TGTGCCAGCAGCCGCGGACAGGGGCCTCAGCCCCAGCATTTT. Translation: CASSRGQGPQPQHF.

This chain connects TRBV13 to TRBJ2-7; a possible D gene is TRBD1 (8 bases). V lost 5 bases, J lost 5 bases, and 22 bases lay in between. CDR1 and CDR2 from the germline V gene are PRHDT and FYEKMQ (reference sequence). The CDR3 is 16 residues long. This CDR3 reads CASSRSSGGGGNEQYF. Here the CDR3 DNA reads TGTGCCAGCAGCCGTAGTTCAGGGGGCGGGGGCAACGAGCAGTACTTC. Complete variable domain (other parts from reference TRBV13 and TRBJ2-7): AAGVIQSPRHLIKEKRETATLKCYPIPRHDTVYWYQQGPGQDPQFLISFYEKMQSDKGSIPDRFSAQQFSDYHSELNMSSLELGDSALYFCASSRSSGGGGNEQYFGPGTRLTVT.